The 6 T cell receptor beta chains below all came from one sample that was sequenced in a study of shared T cell receptors in the human thymus. The method was immunoSEQ multiplex PCR; TCRdb's version includes in-frame clones alone and lacks a portion of them. Here the sample spans roughly 500,000 clones, about 84% being singletons. This sample was shared with a second study, whose subject was human thymus T cells.

The source material was thymocytes. The receptors shown here come from a boy under two years old with a congenital heart defect.

The table lists this clone with a count of one. The chain links TRBV28 to TRBJ1-5; D is possibly TRBD1 (6 bases). Germline CDR1 MDHEN, CDR2 SYDVKM. The V and J ends lost 1 base and 1 base respectively, with 8 bases between them. The CDR3 has 15 amino acids. The CDR3 protein is CASSLYRVSNQPQHF. The CDR3 coding sequence is TGTGCCAGCAGTTTATACAGGGTCAGCAATCAGCCCCAGCATTTT.

Here the CDR3 DNA reads TGTGCCAGCAGTGACGAGGATGAATACGAGCAGTACTTC. Translating it yields CASSDEDEYEQYF. The chain has TRBV6-1 and TRBJ2-7; D is unresolved. Between the trimmed V and J ends, which lost 3 bases and 4 bases, there was a span of 10 bases. Germline V gives CDR1 MNHNS, CDR2 SASEGT. This CDR3 is 13 amino acids long.

The chain employs TRBV18 and TRBJ2-7, with 8 bases fitting TRBD1. The CDR3 sequence is 15 residues long. Germline CDR1 is KGHSH and CDR2 is LQKENI. The junction had 10 bases not matched to a gene; V was cut back by 6 bases and J by 3 bases. The CDR3: CASSGTGSLSYEQYF. CDR3 DNA: TGTGCCAGCTCCGGGACAGGTTCCCTTAGCTACGAGCAGTACTTC.

The chain couples TRBV29-1 to TRBJ1-1, with a possible D match to TRBD1 (6 bases). Germline-derived CDR1 and CDR2 are SQVTM and ANQGSEA. Trimming pared 4 bases from V and 6 bases from J, leaving 9 bases between. This CDR3 comprises 11 residues. CDR3 DNA sequence: TGCAGCGTTGTCTGGGGGCCTGAAGCTTTCTTT. This encodes CSVVWGPEAFF.

The chain is built from TRBV7-2 and TRBJ2-5, with TRBD2 identical over 8 bases. The CDR3 is 15 residues long. V dropped 1 base and J dropped 6; count of bases not matched to a gene: 7. Looked up from germline, CDR1 is SGHTA and CDR2 is FQGNSA. Here the CDR3 reads CASSLGEAGVKTQYF. CDR3 DNA sequence: TGTGCCAGCAGCTTAGGAGAAGCGGGAGTGAAGACCCAGTACTTC. The complete variable domain, with remaining parts taken from reference TRBV7-2 and TRBJ2-5, reads GAGVSQSPSNKVTEKGKDVELRCDPISGHTALYWYRQSLGQGLEFLIYFQGNSAPDKSGLPSDRFSAERTGGSVSTLTIQRTQQEDSAVYLCASSLGEAGVKTQYFGPGTRLLVL.

This clone showed up just a few times. This chain joins TRBV5-6 and TRBJ1-4, with D unresolved. Germline CDR1 and CDR2: SGHDT and YYEEEE. Trimming pared 0 bases from V and 0 bases from J, leaving 6 bases between. This CDR3 region has 15 residues. Here the CDR3 reads CASSLGDTTNEKLFF. As DNA, the CDR3 is TGTGCCAGCAGCTTGGGCGATACAACTAATGAAAAACTGTTTTTT.